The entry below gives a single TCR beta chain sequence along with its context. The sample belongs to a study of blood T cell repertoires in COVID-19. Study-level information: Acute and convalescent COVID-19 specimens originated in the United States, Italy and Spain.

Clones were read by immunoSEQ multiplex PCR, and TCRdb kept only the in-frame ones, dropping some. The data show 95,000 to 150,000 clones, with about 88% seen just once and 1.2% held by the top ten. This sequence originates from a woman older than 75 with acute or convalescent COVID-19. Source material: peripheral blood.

The CDR3 region is CASRPDRGTTNEKLFF. The CDR3 nucleotides are TGTGCCAGCAGGCCAGACAGGGGGACAACTAATGAAAAACTGTTTTTT. The chain links TRBV6-6 to TRBJ1-4, with TRBD1 matching 9 bases. The V segment lost 6 bases and the J segment 0 bases; nucleotides outside the gene matches: 5. Germline assignment: CDR1 MNHNY and CDR2 SVGAGI (reference sequence). The CDR3 runs to 16 residues.